The T cell receptor (beta chain) under discussion was sequenced for a study of T cells in Graves' hyperthyroidism and ophthalmopathy. Whole-study results and caveats: The model identified upcoming ophthalmopathy a median about 6.5 months ahead of onset.

Fresh peripheral blood, 10 ml, yielded the PBMCs. The TCR beta CDR3 regions underwent amplification using RNA transcripts as the source. HTBI primers were employed in a first-round RT-PCR of the TCR CDR3. Each CDR3 protein gets one entry after TCRdb re-called the multiplex PCR reads with MiXCR. The sample records some 600,000 distinct CDR3 sequences, roughly 14% being singletons. This clonotype was seen many times. Its antigen is unknown. The CDR3 contains 17 residues. J gave up 1 base and V 4 bases, and 10 bases lay outside the gene matches. The chain recombines TRBV12-3 or TRBV12-4 with TRBJ1-5; 7 positions agree with TRBD1. This clonotype originated in a woman between 25 and 40 years old with Graves' hyperthyroidism that later progressed to Graves' ophthalmopathy. Material for sequencing was blood. The CDR3 spells CASSSGQRGTSNQPQHF. In DNA form, the CDR3 reads TGTGCCAGCAGTTCGGGACAGAGGGGCACGAGCAATCAGCCCCAGCATTTT.